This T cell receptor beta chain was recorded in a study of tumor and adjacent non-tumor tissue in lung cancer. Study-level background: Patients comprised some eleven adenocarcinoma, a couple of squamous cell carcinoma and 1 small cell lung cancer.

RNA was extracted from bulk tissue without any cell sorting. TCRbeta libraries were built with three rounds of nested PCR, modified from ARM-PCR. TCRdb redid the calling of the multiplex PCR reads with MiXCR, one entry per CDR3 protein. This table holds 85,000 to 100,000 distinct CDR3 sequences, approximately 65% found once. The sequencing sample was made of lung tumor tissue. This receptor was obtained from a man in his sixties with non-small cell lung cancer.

CDR3 DNA sequence: TGTGCCAGCGTGCGGGATTACGTCACAGATACGCAGTATTTT. Protein sequence: CASVRDYVTDTQYF. The chain joins TRBV6-5 to TRBJ2-3, with a tentative D call TRBD2 (6 bases). This CDR3 contains 14 residues. In germline, CDR1 is MNHEY, CDR2 SVGAGI. V lost 8 bases to trimming and J lost 2 bases, with 14 bases between them.